The rows below give T cell receptor beta chains drawn from one sample of a study of shared clonotypes between healthy human individuals. TCRdb keeps only in-frame clones here, not all; method: immunoSEQ multiplex PCR. The table lists approximately 1,500,000 clones, over 95% of them singletons, with over 1% in the top ten. The specimen sequenced was naive CD4+ T cells sorted from blood. The receptors were sampled from a young man in good health. The CDR3 runs from the conserved cysteine through the conserved F or W. A row's size may be missing; if present it is once, few, many or a size class.

abundance | v_gene | CDR3aa
. | TRBV5-8 | CASSRTGVPQETQYF
. | TRBV18 | CASSPSSGFTDTQYF
. | TRBV19 | CASSGGSNQPQHF
. | TRBV28 | CASSLIQGPKDSNQPQHF
. | TRBV28 | CASSLPGETQYF
. | TRBV10-3 | CAIGGSLNEQYF
. | TRBV5-1 | CASSGTTSGASNEQFF
. | TRBV5-1 | CASSLPGQGSTEAFF
. | TRBV21-1 | CASSDPEVPSGLFYEQYF
. | TRBV6-5 | CASIGTGLGNTEAFF
. | TRBV7-9 | CASSLSTGINQPQHF
. | TRBV10-1 | CASSDTGGQETQYF
. | TRBV9 | CASSGRENTGELFF
. | TRBV28 | CASRRFSGRASEQYF
. | TRBV5-1 | CASSPTTGSETQYF
. | TRBV6-4 | CASRVRQGWSQHF
. | TRBV7-6 | CASSLAGTVNTEAFF
. | TRBV10-3 | CAQGQGLGEQYF
. | TRBV6-1 | CASSKETVNLYNEQFF
. | TRBV7-6 | CASSLEGIGDNEQFF
. | TRBV7-9 | CASSPIPGQGNFSSYEQYF
. | TRBV18 | CASSSQAEQYF
. | TRBV7-3 | CASSPSPGARGYTF
. | TRBV7-2 | CASSRSSYNEQFF
. | TRBV5-6 | CASSEGHGDQHF
once | TRBV7-9 | CASSLDQGAKETQYF
. | TRBV12-5 | CASGLGQGQPQHF
once | TRBV2 | CASSEQGSMNTEAFF
. | TRBV29-1 | CSVEDRAGYTF
. | TRBV19 | CASSLTTGQPQHF
. | TRBV9 | CASSVVASGSLDEQFF
. | TRBV7-3 | CASSLGTSGIYEQYF
. | TRBV18 | CASSPLPHSNTEAFF
. | TRBV2 | CASSEGGRTNEKLFF
. | TRBV19 | CASRPRGGFGTGNQPQHF
. | TRBV21-1 | CASSTSGDPLADTQYF
. | TRBV2 | CASCLKRTAYGYTF
. | TRBV27 | CASGRWASGNYNEQFF
once | TRBV29-1 | CSVSTGVGTEAFF
. | TRBV14 | CASSRQGFPYEQYF
. | TRBV27 | CASSMTSGIGNQPQHF
. | TRBV5-1 | CASSEEGPQETQYF
. | TRBV19 | CASNLNTLNTEAFF
. | TRBV2 | CASSETRGNTGELFF
. | TRBV29-1 | CSVEGASGTGELFF
. | TRBV7-2 | CASSLGASLHF
once | TRBV10-3 | CAISGTGVGQAFF
. | TRBV9 | CASSVASQETQYF
. | TRBV7-2 | CASSLRIGGSRDTQYF
. | TRBV5-5 | CASSWGRQGRETQYF
. | TRBV9 | CASSVWGRVTGELFF